This T cell receptor (beta chain) stems from a study of radiotherapy plus CTLA-4 blockade in lung cancer. Study at large: Patients showed objective responses in 18% of cases and disease control in 30% to 40%.

Libraries were prepared by immunoSEQ multiplex PCR; TCRdb keeps only in-frame clonotypes and omits some of them. The profile shows 64,000 or so clones, approximately 68% of them singletons. Germline CDR1 and CDR2: LGHNA and YSLEER. The CDR3 spans 15 residues. V shed 0 bases and J shed 7 bases, with 12 bases lying between them. This clone was detected only once. The sample here was peripheral blood, taken from a patient treated with radiotherapy plus ipilimumab. This clonotype originated in a human donor with non-small cell lung cancer whose response to radiotherapy plus ipilimumab could not be evaluated. V is TRBV4-3 and J is TRBJ1-4; D gene unclear. CDR3 in amino acids: CASSQDYFLGEKLFF. CDR3 in DNA: TGCGCCAGCAGCCAAGATTACTTCCTAGGTGAAAAACTGTTTTTT.